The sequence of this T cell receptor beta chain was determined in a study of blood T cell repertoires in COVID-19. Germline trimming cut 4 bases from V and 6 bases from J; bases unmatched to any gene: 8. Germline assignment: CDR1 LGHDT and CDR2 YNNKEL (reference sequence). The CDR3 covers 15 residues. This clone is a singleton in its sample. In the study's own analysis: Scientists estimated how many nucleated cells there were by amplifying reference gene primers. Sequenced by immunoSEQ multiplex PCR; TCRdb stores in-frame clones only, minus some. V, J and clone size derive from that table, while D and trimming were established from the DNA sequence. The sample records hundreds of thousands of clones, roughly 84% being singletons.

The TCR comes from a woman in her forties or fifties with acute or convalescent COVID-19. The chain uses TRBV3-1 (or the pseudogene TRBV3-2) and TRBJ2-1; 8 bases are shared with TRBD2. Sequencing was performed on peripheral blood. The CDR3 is CASSPTSGSGNEQFF. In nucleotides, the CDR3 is TGTGCCAGCAGCCCTACTAGCGGTTCGGGCAATGAGCAGTTCTTC.